A selection of T cell receptor beta chains follows, all from one sample in a study of response to subunit inactivated influenza vaccine. TCRdb fed the RT-PCR reads into MiXCR, producing one record per CDR3 protein. Here the sample spans about 540,000 distinct CDR3 sequences, around a quarter being singletons. In addition, the sample was reused for a study of T cells expressing NK-cell markers.

The starting material was CD4+ T cells sorted from PBMCs, obtained about 13 days after vaccination. The source is a man aged 45-65 years who received an inactivated influenza vaccine. CDR3s include the opening cysteine and the closing phenylalanine or tryptophan. A D gene is named only where the DNA matches it firmly. Some rows have no size entry. The others give once, few or many, or a class for an expanded clone.

CASSIRGQIERQYF	TGCGCCAGCAGTATAAGGGGACAAATCGAACGGCAGTACTTC	TRBJ2-7	-	TRBV5-1	-
CASSLNPIRSRTNTEAFF	TGTGCCAGCAGCTTGAACCCCATTCGCAGCAGAACGAACACTGAAGCTTTCTTT	TRBJ1-1	-	TRBV7-3	-
CATSDLWTGNEQFF	TGTGCCACCAGTGATTTGTGGACGGGAAATGAGCAGTTCTTC	TRBJ2-1	few	TRBV24-1	-
CSAVDAGLPKNIQYF	TGCAGTGCTGTTGATGCAGGGCTTCCCAAAAACATTCAGTACTTC	TRBJ2-4	-	TRBV20-1	-
CASSSTPGQGLETQYF	TGTGCCAGCAGCTCCACGCCGGGACAGGGGTTAGAGACCCAGTACTTC	TRBJ2-5	-	TRBV9	TRBD1
CASSLVLTSGTGELFF	TGTGCCAGCAGTTTAGTATTGACTAGCGGGACCGGGGAGCTGTTTTTT	TRBJ2-2	-	TRBV12-3/TRBV12-4	TRBD2
CASSFGDRQGNSEQYF	TGCGCCAGCAGCTTTGGAGACAGACAGGGGAATTCGGAGCAGTACTTC	TRBJ2-7	many	TRBV5-1	TRBD1
CASSGQRTTVTGGEQFF	TGTGCCAGCAGCGGTCAACGGACTACCGTAACGGGGGGTGAGCAGTTCTTC	TRBJ2-1	few	TRBV7-8	TRBD2
CASSIGGSTGGELFF	TGCGCCAGCAGTATCGGCGGGAGTACAGGCGGGGAGCTGTTTTTT	TRBJ2-2	few	TRBV5-1	TRBD2
CASSLDREGTEAFF	TGCGCCAGCAGCTTGGACAGGGAGGGCACTGAAGCTTTCTTT	TRBJ1-1	-	TRBV5-1	-
CASSLGLAREYEQFF	TGTGCCAGCAGCCTAGGACTAGCTCGAGAATATGAGCAGTTCTTC	TRBJ2-1	-	TRBV4-2	TRBD2
CSVEQGALGTDTQYF	TGCAGCGTTGAGCAGGGGGCGCTGGGCACAGATACGCAGTATTTT	TRBJ2-3	-	TRBV29-1	TRBD1
CASSFSTVYGYTF	TGTGCCAGCAGTTTTTCGACAGTATATGGCTACACCTTC	TRBJ1-2	-	TRBV12-3/TRBV12-4	-
CASSLDSSRGEQYF	TGCGCCAGCAGCTTGGACTCATCCCGGGGGGAGCAGTACTTC	TRBJ2-7	few	TRBV5-1	-
CASSLRSGTRYNEQFF	TGTGCCAGCAGTTTAAGGTCAGGTACCCGGTACAATGAGCAGTTCTTC	TRBJ2-1	few	TRBV12-3/TRBV12-4	-
CASSAQIEKLFF	TGTGCCAGCAGTGCCCAGATTGAAAAACTGTTTTTT	TRBJ1-4	many	TRBV2	-
CASSESQTGTQYF	TGTGCCAGCAGTGAATCTCAAACTGGGACCCAGTACTTC	TRBJ2-5	-	TRBV2	-